This T cell receptor (beta chain) was identified in a study of immune evolution from preneoplasia to lung adenocarcinoma. On this clone: As yet, its antigen is unknown.

This CDR3 is built from 13 residues. Trimming cost V 6 bases and J 6 bases, with 12 bases left between them. Per germline, CDR1 MNHEY and CDR2 SVGAGI. Findings and caveats of the study: Top clone frequencies peaked in normal lung, apparently declining through invasive adenocarcinoma.

Produced via immunoSEQ multiplex PCR; TCRdb's table is partial and in-frame only. The table has 16,000 or so clones, 80% to 90% seen once. The receptor was derived from a person aged 65 to 79 with invasive lung adenocarcinoma. The V call is TRBV6-5, the J call TRBJ2-1, with D perhaps being TRBD1 or TRBD2 (5 bases each). The source material was FFPE invasive lung adenocarcinoma tissue. The CDR3 nucleotides read TGTGCCAGCAGCACCCTGAGGGGCAATGAGCAGTTCTTC. As protein: CASSTLRGNEQFF.